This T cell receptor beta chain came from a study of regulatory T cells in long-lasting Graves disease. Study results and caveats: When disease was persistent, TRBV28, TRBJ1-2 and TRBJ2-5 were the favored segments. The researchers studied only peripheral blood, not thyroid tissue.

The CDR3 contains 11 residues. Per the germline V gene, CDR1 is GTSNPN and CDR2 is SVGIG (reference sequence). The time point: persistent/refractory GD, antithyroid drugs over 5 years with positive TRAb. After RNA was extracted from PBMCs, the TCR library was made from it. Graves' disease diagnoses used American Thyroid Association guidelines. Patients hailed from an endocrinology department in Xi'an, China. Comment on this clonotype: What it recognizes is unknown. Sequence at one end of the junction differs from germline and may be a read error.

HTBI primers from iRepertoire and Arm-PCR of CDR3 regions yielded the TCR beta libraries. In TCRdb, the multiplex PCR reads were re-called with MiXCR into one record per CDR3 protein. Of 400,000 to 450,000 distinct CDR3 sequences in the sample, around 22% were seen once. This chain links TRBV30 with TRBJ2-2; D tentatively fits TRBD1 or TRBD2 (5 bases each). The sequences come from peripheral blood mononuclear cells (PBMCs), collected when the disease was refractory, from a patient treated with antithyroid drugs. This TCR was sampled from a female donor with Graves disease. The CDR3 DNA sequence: TGTGCCTGGCAAGGGACCAGGGAGCTGCTTTTT. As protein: CAWQGTRELLF.